This record looks at one TCR beta chain sequence and its context. This entry is derived from a study of blood T cell repertoires in COVID-19. Across the study: Sites in the United States, Italy and Spain provided acute and convalescent COVID-19 samples. Sample material is recorded as cDNA or gDNA derived from T cells, B-cell-depleted T cells, or PBMCs.

Germline CDR1 MGHRA, CDR2 YSYEKL. The trim removed 0 bases at V and 2 bases at J, leaving 12 bases unmatched. The CDR3 covers 19 residues. In the authors' methods: Reference gene primers were amplified, and this amplification served to estimate nucleated cell counts. The table came from immunoSEQ multiplex PCR; TCRdb's copy has only in-frame clones and leaves some out. The DNA gave D and trimming, while V, J and clone size come from that table. This sample has under 300,000 clones, with approximately 83% found just once. This chain joins TRBV4-1 and TRBJ2-3; 9 nucleotides line up with TRBD1. The clonotype originates from a woman of 80 years or more with acute or convalescent COVID-19. Sample: peripheral blood. CDR3 residues: CASSQDPPLRTGVTDTQYF. The CDR3 bases are TGCGCCAGCAGCCAAGATCCCCCGCTGAGGACAGGGGTCACAGATACGCAGTATTTT.